This record looks at one T cell receptor (beta chain) sequence and its context. These data originate in a study of blood T cell repertoires in COVID-19. The repertoire was sequenced with immunoSEQ multiplex PCR; TCRdb's copy has only in-frame clones and lacks some. The sample records 150,000 to 200,000 clones, roughly 79% being singletons. Germline values: CDR1 SGDLS, CDR2 YYNGEE. Trimming at V came to 0 bases and at J to 2 bases, leaving 9 bases not matched to a gene. The CDR3 is 19 amino acids. The chain joins TRBV9 to TRBJ2-3, with 13 bases lining up with TRBD2. This receptor was taken from a woman between 35 and 50 years old with COVID-19, enrolled during active disease. The sequencing sample was made of peripheral blood. The CDR3 region is CASSVGGFGLAGVTDTQYF. CDR3 coding DNA: TGTGCCAGCAGCGTAGGTGGTTTTGGACTAGCGGGAGTCACAGATACGCAGTATTTT.